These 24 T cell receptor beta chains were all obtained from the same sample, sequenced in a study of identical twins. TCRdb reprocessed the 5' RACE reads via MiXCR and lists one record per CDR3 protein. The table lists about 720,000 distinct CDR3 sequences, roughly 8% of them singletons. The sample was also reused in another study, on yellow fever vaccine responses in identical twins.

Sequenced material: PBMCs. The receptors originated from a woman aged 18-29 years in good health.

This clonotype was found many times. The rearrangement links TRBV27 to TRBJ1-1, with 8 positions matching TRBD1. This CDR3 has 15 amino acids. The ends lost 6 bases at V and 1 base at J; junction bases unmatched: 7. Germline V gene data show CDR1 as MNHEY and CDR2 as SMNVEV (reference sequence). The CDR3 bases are TGTGCCAGCAGATCCTGGACAGGGCAGAACACTGAAGCTTTCTTT. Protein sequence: CASRSWTGQNTEAFF.

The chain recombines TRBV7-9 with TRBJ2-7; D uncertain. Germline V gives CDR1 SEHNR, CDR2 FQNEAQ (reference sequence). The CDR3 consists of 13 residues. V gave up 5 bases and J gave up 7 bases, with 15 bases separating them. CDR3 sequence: CASSPSLDAEQYF. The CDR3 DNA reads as TGTGCCAGCAGCCCCTCCTTGGACGCAGAGCAGTACTTC.

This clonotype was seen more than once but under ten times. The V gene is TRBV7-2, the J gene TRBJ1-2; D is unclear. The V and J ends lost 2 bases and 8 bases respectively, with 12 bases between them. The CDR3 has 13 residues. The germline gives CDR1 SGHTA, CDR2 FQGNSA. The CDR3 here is CASSLQSTIGYTF. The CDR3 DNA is TGTGCCAGCAGCTTACAATCAACTATCGGCTACACCTTC.

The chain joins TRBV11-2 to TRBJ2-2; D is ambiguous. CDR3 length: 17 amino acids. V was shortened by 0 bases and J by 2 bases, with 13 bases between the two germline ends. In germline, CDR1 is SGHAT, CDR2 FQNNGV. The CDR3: CASSLEGRRPNTGELFF. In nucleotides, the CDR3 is TGTGCCAGCAGCTTAGAAGGACGAAGACCCAACACCGGGGAGCTGTTTTTT.

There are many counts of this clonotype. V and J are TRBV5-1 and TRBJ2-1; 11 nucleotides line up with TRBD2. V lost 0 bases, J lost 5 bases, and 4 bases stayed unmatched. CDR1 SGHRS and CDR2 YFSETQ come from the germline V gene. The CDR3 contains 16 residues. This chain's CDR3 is CASSLAPTSGNNEQFF. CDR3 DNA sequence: TGCGCCAGCAGCTTGGCCCCGACTAGCGGGAACAATGAGCAGTTCTTC.

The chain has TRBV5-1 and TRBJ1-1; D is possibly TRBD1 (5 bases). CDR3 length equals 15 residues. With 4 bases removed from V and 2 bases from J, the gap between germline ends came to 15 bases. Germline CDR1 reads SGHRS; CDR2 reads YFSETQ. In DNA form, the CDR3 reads TGCGCCAGCAGCCTGGTCGGAGGGGACAACACTGAAGCTTTCTTT. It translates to CASSLVGGDNTEAFF.

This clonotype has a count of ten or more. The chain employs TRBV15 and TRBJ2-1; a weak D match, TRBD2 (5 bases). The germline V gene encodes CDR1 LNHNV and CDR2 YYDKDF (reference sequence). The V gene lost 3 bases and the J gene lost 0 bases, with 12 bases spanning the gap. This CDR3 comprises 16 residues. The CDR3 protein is CATSRKTTFSYNEQFF. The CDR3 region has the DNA TGTGCCACCAGCAGGAAGACTACTTTCTCCTACAATGAGCAGTTCTTC.

The CDR3 bases are TGTGCCACCAGTGAAAATACACTAGCGGAGCATACGCAGTATTTT. It specifies CATSENTLAEHTQYF. This chain links TRBV24-1 with TRBJ2-3; 8 bases map to TRBD2. There are 15 residues in the CDR3. CDR1 is KGHDR and CDR2 is SFDVKD in the germline V gene. J was trimmed by 7 bases and V by 4 bases; bases with no gene match: 9.

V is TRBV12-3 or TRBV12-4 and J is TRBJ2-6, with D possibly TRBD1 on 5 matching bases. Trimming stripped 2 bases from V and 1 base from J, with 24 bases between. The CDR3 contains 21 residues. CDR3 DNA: TGTGCCAGCAGTTTAAATATAGGGCGAACGGCTGCAGGGTCTGGGGCCAACGTCCTGACTTTC. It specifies CASSLNIGRTAAGSGANVLTF.

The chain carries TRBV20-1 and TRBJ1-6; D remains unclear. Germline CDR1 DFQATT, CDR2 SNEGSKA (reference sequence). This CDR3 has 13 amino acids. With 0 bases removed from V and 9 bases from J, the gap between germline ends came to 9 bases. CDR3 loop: CSARDPASSPLHF. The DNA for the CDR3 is TGCAGTGCTAGAGATCCAGCTAGTTCACCCCTCCACTTT.

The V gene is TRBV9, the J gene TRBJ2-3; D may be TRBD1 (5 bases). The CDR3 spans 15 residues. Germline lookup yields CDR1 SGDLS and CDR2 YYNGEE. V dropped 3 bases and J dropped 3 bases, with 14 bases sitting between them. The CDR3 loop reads CASSGLGDLTDTQYF. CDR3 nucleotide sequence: TGTGCCAGCAGCGGTTTAGGGGATCTAACAGATACGCAGTATTTT.

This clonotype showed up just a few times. This chain's CDR3 is CASSAGGPGGPGTEAFF. CDR3 sequence (DNA): TGTGCCAGCAGCGCCGGGGGGCCGGGGGGCCCCGGCACTGAAGCTTTCTTT. The chain carries TRBV27 and TRBJ1-1; D is possibly TRBD1 (6 bases). Trimming pared 6 bases from V and 4 bases from J, leaving 24 bases between. CDR3 length equals 17 residues. The germline V gene encodes CDR1 MNHEY and CDR2 SMNVEV (reference sequence).

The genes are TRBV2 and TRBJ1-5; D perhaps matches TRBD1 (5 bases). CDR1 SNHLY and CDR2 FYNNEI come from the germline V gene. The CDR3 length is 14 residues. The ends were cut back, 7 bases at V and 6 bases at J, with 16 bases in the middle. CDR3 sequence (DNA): TGTGCCAGCACAGTGTCCAGGGTAGGTCAGCCCCAGCATTTT. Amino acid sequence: CASTVSRVGQPQHF. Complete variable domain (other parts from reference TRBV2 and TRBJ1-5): EPEVTQTPSHQVTQMGQEVILRCVPISNHLYFYWYRQILGQKVEFLVSFYNNEISEKSEIFDDQFSVERPDGSNFTLKIRSTKLEDSAMYFCASTVSRVGQPQHFGDGTRLSIL.

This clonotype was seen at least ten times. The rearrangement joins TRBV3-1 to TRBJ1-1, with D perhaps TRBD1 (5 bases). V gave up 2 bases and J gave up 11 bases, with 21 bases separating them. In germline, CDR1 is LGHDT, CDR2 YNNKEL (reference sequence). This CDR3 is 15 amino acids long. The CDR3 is CASSQFNRLKLDAFF. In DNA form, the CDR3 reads TGTGCCAGCAGCCAATTTAACAGGCTAAAATTGGATGCTTTCTTT.

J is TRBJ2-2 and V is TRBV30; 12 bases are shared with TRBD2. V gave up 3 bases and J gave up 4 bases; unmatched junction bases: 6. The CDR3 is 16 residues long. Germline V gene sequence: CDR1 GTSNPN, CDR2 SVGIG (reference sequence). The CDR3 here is CAWRSSGRATTGELFF. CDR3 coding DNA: TGTGCCTGGAGATCTAGCGGGAGGGCCACCACCGGGGAGCTGTTTTTT.

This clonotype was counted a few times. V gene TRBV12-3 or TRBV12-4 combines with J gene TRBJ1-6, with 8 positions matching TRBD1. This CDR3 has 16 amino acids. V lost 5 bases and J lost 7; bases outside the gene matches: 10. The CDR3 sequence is CASSHRDRRNNSPLHF. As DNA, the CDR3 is TGTGCCAGCAGTCACCGGGACAGGAGAAACAATTCACCCCTCCACTTT.

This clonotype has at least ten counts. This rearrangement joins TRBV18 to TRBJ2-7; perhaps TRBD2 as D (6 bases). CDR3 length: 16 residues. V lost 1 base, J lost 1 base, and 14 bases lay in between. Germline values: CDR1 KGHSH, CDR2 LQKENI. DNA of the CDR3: TGTGCCAGCTCACCACAGGGAAAAGCGGGTTCCTACGAGCAGTACTTC. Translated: CASSPQGKAGSYEQYF. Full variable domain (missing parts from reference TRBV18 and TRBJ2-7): NAGVMQNPRHLVRRRGQEARLRCSPMKGHSHVYWYRQLPEEGLKFMVYLQKENIIDESGMPKERFSAEFPKEGPSILRIQQVVRGDSAAYFCASSPQGKAGSYEQYFGPGTRLTVT.

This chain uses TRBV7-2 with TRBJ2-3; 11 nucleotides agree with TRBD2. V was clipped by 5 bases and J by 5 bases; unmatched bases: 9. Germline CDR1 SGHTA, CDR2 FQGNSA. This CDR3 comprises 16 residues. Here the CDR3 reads CASSPTSGKGGDTQYF. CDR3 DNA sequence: TGTGCCAGCAGCCCGACTAGCGGGAAAGGGGGAGATACGCAGTATTTT. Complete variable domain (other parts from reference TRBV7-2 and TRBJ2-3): GAGVSQSPSNKVTEKGKDVELRCDPISGHTALYWYRQSLGQGLEFLIYFQGNSAPDKSGLPSDRFSAERTGGSVSTLTIQRTQQEDSAVYLCASSPTSGKGGDTQYFGPGTRLTVL.

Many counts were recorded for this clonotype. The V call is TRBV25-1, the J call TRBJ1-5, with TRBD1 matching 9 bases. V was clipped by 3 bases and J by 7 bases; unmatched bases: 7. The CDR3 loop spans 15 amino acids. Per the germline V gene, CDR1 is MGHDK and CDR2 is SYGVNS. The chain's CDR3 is CASSDRDRVGQPQHF. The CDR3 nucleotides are TGTGCCAGCAGTGATCGGGACAGGGTGGGACAGCCCCAGCATTTT. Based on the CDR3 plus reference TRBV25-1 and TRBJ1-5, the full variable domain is EADIYQTPRYLVIGTGKKITLECSQTMGHDKMYWYQQDPGMELHLIHYSYGVNSTEKGDLSSESTVSRIRTEHFPLTLESARPSHTSQYLCASSDRDRVGQPQHFGDGTRLSIL.

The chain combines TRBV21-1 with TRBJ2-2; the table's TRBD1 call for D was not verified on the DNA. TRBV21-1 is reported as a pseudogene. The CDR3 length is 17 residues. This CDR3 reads CASSKGSGHPGTGELFF. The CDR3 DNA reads TGTGCCAGCAGCAAAGGGTCTGGCCACCCTGGCACCGGGGAGCTGTTTTTT.

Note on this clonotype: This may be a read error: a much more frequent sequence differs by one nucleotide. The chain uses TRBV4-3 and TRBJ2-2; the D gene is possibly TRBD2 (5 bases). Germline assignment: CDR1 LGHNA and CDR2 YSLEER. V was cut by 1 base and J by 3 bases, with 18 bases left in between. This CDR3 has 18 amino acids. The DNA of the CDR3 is TGCGCCAGCAGCCAAGGGTATGTGGGAGTCATTGACACCGGGGAGCTGTTTTTT. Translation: CASSQGYVGVIDTGELFF.

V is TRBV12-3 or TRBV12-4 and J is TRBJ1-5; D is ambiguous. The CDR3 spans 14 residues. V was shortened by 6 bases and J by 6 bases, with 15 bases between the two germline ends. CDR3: CASSPNLGGQPQHF. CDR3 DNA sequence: TGTGCCAGCAGCCCTAATTTGGGTGGTCAGCCCCAGCATTTT.

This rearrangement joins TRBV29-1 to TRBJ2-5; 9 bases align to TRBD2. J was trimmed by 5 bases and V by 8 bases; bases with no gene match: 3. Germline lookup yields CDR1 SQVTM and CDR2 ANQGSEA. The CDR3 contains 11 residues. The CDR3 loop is CSFLAGETQYF. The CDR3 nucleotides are TGCAGCTTCCTAGCGGGGGAGACCCAGTACTTC.

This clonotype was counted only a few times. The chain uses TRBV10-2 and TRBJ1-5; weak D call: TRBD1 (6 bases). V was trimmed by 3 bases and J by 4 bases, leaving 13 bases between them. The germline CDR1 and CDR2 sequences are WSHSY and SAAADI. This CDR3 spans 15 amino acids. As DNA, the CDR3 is TGCGCCAGCAGTGACCTCGCGGGGGCGAATCAGCCCCAGCATTTT. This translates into CASSDLAGANQPQHF.